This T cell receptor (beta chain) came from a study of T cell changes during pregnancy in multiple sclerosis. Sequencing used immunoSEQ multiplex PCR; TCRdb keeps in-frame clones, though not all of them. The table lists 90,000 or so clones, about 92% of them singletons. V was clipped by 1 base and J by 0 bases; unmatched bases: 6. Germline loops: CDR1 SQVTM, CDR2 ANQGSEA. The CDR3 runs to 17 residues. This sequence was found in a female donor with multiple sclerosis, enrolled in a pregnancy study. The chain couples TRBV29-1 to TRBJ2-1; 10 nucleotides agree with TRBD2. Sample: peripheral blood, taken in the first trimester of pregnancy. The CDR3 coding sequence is TGCAGCGTTGAAGGTCTAGCGGGAGCCCTCTCCTACAATGAGCAGTTCTTC. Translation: CSVEGLAGALSYNEQFF.